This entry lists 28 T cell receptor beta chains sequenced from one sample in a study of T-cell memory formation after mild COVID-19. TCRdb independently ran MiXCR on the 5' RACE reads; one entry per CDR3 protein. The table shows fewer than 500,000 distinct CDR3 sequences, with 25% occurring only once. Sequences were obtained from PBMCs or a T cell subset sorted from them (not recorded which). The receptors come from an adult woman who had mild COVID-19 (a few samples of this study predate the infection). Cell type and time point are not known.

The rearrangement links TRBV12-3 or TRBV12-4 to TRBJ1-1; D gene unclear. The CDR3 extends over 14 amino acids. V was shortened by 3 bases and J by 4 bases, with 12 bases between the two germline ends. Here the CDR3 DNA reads TGTGCCAGCAGTTTCGCCGGGAAAGGCACTGAAGCTTTCTTT. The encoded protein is CASSFAGKGTEAFF.

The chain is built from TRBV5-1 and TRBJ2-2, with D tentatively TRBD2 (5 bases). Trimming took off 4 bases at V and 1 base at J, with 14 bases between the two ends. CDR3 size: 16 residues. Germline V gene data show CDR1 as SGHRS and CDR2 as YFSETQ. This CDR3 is CASSILAGLNTGELFF. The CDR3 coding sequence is TGCGCCAGCAGCATCCTAGCAGGCCTGAACACCGGGGAGCTGTTTTTT.

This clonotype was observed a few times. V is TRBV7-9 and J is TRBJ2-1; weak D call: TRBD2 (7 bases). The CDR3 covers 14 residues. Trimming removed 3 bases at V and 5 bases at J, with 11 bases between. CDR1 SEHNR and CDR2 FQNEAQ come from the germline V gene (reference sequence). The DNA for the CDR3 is TGTGCCAGCAGCTTGGGGCGGGGGCACAATGAGCAGTTCTTC. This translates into CASSLGRGHNEQFF.

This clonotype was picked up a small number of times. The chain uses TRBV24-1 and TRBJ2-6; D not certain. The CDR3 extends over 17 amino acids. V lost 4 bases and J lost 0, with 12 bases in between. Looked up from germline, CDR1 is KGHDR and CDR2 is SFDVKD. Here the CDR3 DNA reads TGTGCCACCAGTGACCCCACGACCCGCTCTGGGGCCAACGTCCTGACTTTC. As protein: CATSDPTTRSGANVLTF.

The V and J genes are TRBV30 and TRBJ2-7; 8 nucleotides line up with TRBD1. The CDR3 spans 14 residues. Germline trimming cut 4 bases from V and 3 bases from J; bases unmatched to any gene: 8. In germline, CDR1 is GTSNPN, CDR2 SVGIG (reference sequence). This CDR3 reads CAWNIVQGGYEQYF. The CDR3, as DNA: TGTGCCTGGAACATTGTACAGGGGGGCTACGAGCAGTACTTC.

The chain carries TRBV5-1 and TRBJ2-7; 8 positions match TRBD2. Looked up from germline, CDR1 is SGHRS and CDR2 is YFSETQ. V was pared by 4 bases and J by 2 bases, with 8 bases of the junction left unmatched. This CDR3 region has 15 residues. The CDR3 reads CASSRFAGGTYEQYF. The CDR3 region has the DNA TGCGCCAGCAGCCGCTTTGCGGGAGGTACCTACGAGCAGTACTTC.

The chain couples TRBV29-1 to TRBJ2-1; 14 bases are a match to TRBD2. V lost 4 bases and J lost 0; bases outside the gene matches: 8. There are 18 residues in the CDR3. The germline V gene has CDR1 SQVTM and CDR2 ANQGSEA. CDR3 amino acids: CSVGEYGLAGGSYNEQFF. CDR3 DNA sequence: TGCAGCGTTGGTGAATATGGACTAGCGGGGGGCTCCTACAATGAGCAGTTCTTC.

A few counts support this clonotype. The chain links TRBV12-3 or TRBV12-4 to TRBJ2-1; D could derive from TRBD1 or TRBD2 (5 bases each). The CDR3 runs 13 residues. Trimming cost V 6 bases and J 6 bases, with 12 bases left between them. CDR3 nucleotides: TGTGCCAGCAGCCCGGGGCGCACCAATGAGCAGTTCTTC. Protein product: CASSPGRTNEQFF.

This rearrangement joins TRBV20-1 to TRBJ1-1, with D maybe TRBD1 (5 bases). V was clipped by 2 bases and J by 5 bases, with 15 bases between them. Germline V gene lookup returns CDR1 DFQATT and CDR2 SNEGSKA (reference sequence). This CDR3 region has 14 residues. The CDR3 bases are TGCAGTGCTAGAATCCCGGCCGGGGGGACTGAAGCTTTCTTT. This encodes CSARIPAGGTEAFF.

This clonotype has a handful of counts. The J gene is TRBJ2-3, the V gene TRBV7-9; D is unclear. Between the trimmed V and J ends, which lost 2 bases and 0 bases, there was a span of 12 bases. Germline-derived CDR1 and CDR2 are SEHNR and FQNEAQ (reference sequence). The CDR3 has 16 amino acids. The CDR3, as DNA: TGTGCCAGCAGCTTAATAGTTTCACCTAGCACAGATACGCAGTATTTT. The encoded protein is CASSLIVSPSTDTQYF.

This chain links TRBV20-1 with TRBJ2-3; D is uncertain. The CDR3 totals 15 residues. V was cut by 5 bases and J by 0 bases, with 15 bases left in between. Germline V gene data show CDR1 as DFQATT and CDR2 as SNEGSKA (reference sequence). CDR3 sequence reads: CSAGIGARSTDTQYF. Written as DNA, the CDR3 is TGCAGTGCTGGGATAGGAGCGCGAAGCACAGATACGCAGTATTTT.

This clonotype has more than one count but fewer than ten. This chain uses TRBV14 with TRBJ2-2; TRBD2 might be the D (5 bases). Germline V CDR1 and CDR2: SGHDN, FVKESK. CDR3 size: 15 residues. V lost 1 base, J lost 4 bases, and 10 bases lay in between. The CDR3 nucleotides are TGTGCCAGCAGCCAAGTATACAGCGGCACCGGGGAGCTGTTTTTT. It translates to CASSQVYSGTGELFF.

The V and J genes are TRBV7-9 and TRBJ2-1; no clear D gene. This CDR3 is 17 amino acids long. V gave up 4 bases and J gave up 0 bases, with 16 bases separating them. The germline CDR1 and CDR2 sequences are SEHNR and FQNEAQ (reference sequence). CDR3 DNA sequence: TGTGCCAGCAGCTCCCCCCATTTTATTAGCTCCTACAATGAGCAGTTCTTC. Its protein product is CASSSPHFISSYNEQFF.

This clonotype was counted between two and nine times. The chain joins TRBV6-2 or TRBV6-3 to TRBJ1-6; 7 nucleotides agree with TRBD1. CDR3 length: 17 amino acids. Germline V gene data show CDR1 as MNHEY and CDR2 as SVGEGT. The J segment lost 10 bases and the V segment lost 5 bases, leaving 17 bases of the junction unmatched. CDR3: CASSQVYRGDLDSPLHF. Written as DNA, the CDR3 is TGTGCCAGCAGTCAAGTCTACAGGGGCGACTTGGACTCACCCCTCCACTTT.

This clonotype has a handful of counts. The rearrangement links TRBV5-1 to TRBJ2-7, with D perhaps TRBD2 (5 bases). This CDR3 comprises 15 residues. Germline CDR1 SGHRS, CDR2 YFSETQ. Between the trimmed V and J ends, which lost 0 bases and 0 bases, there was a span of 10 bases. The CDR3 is CASSLGEDFSYEQYF. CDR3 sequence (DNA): TGCGCCAGCAGCTTGGGCGAGGACTTCTCCTACGAGCAGTACTTC.

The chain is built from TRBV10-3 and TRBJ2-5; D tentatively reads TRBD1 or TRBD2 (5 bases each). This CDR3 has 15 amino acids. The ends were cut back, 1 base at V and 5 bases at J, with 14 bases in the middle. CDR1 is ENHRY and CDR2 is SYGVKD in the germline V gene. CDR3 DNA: TGTGCCATCAGTGAGTTCAGGGACGATTGGGAGACCCAGTACTTC. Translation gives CAISEFRDDWETQYF.

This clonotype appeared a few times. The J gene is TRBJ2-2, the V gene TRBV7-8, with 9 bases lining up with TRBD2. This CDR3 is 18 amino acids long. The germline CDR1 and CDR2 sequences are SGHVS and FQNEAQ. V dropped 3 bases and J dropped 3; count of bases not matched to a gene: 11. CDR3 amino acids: CASSLGRASGVDTGELFF. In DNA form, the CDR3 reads TGTGCCAGCAGCTTGGGCAGGGCTAGCGGGGTCGACACCGGGGAGCTGTTTTTT.

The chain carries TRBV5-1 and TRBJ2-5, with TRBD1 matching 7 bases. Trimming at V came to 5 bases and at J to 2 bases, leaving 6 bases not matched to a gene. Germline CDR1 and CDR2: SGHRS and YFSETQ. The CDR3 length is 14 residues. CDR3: CASSWTGRQETQYF. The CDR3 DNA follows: TGCGCCAGCAGTTGGACAGGCCGTCAAGAGACCCAGTACTTC.

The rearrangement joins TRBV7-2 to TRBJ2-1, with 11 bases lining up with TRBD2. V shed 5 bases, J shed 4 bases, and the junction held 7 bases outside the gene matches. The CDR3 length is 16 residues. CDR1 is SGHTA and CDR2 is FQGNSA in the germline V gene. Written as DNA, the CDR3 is TGTGCCAGCAGCCTCTACCGGACTAGCGGGTACAATGAGCAGTTCTTC. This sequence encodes CASSLYRTSGYNEQFF.

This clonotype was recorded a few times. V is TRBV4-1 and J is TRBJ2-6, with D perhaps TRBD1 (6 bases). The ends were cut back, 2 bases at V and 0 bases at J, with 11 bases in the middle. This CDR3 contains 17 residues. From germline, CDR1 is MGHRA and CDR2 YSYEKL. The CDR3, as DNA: TGCGCCAGCAGCCAAACACAGGGAAACTCTGGGGCCAACGTCCTGACTTTC. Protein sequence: CASSQTQGNSGANVLTF.

CDR3 in amino acids: CASSRRQGWGTDTQYF. CDR3 DNA: TGTGCCAGCAGCCGGCGACAGGGATGGGGCACAGATACGCAGTATTTT. This sequence joins TRBV14 and TRBJ2-3; TRBD1 matches 7 bases. CDR3 length: 16 amino acids. Germline V lookup: CDR1 SGHDN, CDR2 FVKESK. V lost 4 bases to trimming and J lost 1 base; unmatched junction nucleotides: 8.

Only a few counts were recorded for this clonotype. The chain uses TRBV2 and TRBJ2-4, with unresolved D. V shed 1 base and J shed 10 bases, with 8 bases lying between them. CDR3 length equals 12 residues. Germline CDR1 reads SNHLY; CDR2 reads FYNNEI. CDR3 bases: TGTGCCAGCAGTGAAGGCCTGTCAATTCAGTACTTC. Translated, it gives CASSEGLSIQYF.

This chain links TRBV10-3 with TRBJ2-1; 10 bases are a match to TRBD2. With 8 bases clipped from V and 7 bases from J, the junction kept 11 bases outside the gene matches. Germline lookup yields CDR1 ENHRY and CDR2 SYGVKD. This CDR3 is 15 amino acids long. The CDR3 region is CAISVSSGSWNEQFF. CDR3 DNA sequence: TGTGCCATCTCCGTGTCTAGCGGGAGTTGGAATGAGCAGTTCTTC.

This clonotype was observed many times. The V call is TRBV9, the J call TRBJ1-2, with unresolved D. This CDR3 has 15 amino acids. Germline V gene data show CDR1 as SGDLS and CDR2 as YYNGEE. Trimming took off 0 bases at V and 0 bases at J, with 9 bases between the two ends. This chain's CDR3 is CASSVGVGSNYGYTF. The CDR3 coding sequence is TGTGCCAGCAGCGTAGGGGTCGGCTCTAACTATGGCTACACCTTC.

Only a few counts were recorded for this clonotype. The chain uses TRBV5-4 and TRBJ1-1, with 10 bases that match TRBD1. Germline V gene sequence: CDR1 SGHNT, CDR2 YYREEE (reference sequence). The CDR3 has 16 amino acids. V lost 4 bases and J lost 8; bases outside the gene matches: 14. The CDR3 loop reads CASSKIQGQGGSEAFF. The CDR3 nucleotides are TGTGCCAGCAGCAAAATTCAAGGACAGGGGGGATCGGAAGCTTTCTTT.

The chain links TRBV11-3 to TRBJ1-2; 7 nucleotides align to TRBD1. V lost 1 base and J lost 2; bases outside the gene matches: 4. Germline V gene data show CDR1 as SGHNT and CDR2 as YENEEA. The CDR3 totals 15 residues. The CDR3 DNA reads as TGTGCCAGCAGCTTAGGAGGACAGGCGAACTATGGCTACACCTTC. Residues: CASSLGGQANYGYTF.

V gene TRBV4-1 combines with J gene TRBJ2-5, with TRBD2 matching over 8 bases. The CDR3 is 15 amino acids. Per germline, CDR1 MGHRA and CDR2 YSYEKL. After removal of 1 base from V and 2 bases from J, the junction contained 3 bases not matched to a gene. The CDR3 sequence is CASSQGAGGQETQYF. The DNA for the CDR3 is TGCGCCAGCAGCCAAGGGGCGGGAGGTCAAGAGACCCAGTACTTC.

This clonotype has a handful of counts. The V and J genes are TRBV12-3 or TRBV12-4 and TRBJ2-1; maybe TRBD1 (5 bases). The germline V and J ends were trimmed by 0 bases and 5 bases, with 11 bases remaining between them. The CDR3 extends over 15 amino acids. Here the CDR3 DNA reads TGTGCCAGCAGTTTAGCGCCGAGGACAAACAATGAGCAGTTCTTC. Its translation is CASSLAPRTNNEQFF.